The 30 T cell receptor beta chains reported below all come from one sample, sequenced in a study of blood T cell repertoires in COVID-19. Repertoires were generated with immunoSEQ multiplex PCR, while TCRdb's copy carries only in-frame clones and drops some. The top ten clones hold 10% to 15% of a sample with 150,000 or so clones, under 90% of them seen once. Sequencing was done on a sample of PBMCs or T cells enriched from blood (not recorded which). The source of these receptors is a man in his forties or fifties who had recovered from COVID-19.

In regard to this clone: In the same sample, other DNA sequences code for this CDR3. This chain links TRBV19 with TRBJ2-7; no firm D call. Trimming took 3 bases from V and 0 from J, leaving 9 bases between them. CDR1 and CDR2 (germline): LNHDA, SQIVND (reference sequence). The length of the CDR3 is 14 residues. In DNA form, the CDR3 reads TGTGCCAGTAGTATTACCGGTAGCTCCTACGAGCAGTACTTC. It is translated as CASSITGSSYEQYF.

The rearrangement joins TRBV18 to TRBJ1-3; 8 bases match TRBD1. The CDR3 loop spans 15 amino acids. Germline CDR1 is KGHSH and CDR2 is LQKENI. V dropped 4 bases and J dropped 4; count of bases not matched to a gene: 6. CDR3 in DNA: TGTGCCAGCTCACAGACAGGGGATTACGGAAACACCATATATTTT. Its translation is CASSQTGDYGNTIYF.

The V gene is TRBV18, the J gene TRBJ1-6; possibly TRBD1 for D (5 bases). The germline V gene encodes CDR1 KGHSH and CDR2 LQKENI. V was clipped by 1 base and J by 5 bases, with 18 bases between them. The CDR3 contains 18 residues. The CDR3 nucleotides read TGTGCCAGCTCACCACGAATCTTAGGTTTAGGGGATAATTCACCCCTCCACTTT. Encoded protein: CASSPRILGLGDNSPLHF.

The CDR3 region has the DNA TGCGCCAGCAGCTTTAGTGGCGGGGGCACAGATACGCAGTATTTT. Residues: CASSFSGGGTDTQYF. The J gene is TRBJ2-3, the V gene TRBV5-1; D perhaps matches TRBD2 (6 bases). Germline values: CDR1 SGHRS, CDR2 YFSETQ. V dropped 2 bases and J dropped 1 base, with 11 bases sitting between them. The CDR3 is 15 amino acids.

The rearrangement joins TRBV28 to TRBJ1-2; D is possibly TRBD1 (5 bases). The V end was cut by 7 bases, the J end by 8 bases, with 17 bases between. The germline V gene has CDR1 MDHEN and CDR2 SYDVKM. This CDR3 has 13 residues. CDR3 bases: TGTGCCAGCAAGCTCTGGGGCGCCCGGGGCTACACCTTC. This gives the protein CASKLWGARGYTF.

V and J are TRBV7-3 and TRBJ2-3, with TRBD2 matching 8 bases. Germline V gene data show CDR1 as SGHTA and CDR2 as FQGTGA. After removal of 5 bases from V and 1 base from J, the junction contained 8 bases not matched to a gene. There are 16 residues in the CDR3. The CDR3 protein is CASSPTAGGRTDTQYF. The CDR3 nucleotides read TGTGCCAGCAGCCCCACGGCGGGGGGTCGCACAGATACGCAGTATTTT.

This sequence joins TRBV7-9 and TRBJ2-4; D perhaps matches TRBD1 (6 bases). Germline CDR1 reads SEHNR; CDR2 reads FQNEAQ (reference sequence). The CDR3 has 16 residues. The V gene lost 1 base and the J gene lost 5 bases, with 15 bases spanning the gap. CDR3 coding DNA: TGTGCCAGCAGCTTAGACCTCTGGACAGTGCAAAACATTCAGTACTTC. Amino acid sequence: CASSLDLWTVQNIQYF. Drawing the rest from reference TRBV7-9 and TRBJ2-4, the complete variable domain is DTGVSQNPRHKITKRGQNVTFRCDPISEHNRLYWYRQTLGQGPEFLTYFQNEAQLEKSRLLSDRFSAERPKGSFSTLEIQRTEQGDSAMYLCASSLDLWTVQNIQYFGAGTRLSVL.

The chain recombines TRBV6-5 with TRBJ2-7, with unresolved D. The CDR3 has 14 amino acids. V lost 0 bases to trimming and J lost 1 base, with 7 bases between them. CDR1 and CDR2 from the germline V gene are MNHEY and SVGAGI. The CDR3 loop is CASSYSVGSYEQYF. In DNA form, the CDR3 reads TGTGCCAGCAGTTACTCGGTCGGTTCCTACGAGCAGTACTTC.

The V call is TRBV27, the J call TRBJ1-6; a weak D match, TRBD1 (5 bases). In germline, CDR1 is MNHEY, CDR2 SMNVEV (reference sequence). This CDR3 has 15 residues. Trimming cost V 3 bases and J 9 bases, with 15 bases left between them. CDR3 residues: CASSFGTGGTSPLHF. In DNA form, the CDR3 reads TGTGCCAGCAGTTTCGGCACAGGAGGGACTTCACCCCTCCACTTT.

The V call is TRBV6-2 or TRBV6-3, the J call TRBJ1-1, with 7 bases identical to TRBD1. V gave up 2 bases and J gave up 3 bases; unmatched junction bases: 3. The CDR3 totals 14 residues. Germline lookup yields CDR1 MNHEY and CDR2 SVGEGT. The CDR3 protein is CASSYGQGDTEAFF. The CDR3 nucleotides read TGTGCCAGCAGTTACGGCCAGGGGGACACTGAAGCTTTCTTT.

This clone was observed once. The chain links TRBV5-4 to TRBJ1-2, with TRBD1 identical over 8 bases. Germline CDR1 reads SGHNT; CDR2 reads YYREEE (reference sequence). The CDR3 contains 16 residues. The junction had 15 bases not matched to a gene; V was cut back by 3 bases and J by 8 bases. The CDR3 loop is CASSSGTGIRVSGYTF. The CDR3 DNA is TGTGCCAGCAGCTCCGGGACAGGTATACGGGTATCGGGCTACACCTTC.

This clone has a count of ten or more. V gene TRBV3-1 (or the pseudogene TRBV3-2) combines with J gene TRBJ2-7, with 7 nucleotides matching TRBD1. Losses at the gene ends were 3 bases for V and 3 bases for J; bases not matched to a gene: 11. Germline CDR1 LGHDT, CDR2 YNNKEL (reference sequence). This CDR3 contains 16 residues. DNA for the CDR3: TGTGCCAGCAGCCACCAACCCCTGACAGGGAACTACGAGCAGTACTTC. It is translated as CASSHQPLTGNYEQYF.

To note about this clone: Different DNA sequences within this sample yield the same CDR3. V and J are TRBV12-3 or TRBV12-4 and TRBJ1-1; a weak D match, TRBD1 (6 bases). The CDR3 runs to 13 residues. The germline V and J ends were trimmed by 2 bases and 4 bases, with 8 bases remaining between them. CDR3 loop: CASSLRGGTEAFF. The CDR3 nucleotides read TGTGCCAGCAGTTTAAGGGGGGGCACTGAAGCTTTCTTT.

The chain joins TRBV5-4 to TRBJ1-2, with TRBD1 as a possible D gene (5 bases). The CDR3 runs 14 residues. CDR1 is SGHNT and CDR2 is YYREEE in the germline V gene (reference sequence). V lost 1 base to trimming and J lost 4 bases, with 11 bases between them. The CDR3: CASSLRRGGYGYTF. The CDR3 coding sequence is TGTGCCAGCAGCTTGCGGCGGGGGGGCTATGGCTACACCTTC. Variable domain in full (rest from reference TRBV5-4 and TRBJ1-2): ETGVTQSPTHLIKTRGQQVTLRCSSQSGHNTVSWYQQALGQGPQFIFQYYREEENGRGNFPPRFSGLQFPNYSSELNVNALELDDSALYLCASSLRRGGYGYTFGSGTRLTVV.

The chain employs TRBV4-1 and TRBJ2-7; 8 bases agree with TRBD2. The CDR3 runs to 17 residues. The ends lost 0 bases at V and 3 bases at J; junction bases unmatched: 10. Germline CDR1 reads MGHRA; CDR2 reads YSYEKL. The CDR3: CASSQDRTRLAHYEQYF. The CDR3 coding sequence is TGCGCCAGCAGCCAAGATAGGACGCGACTAGCGCACTACGAGCAGTACTTC.

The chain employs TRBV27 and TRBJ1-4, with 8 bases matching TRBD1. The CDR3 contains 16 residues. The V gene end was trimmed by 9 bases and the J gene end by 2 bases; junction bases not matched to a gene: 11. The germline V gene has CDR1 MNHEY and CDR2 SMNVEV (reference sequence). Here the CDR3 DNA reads TGTGCCAGTGCCCGCAGGGGGCTGGGGACTAATGAAAAACTGTTTTTT. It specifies CASARRGLGTNEKLFF. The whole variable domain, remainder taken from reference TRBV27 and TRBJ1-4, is EAQVTQNPRYLITVTGKKLTVTCSQNMNHEYMSWYRQDPGLGLRQIYYSMNVEVTDKGDVPEGYKVSRKEKRNFPLILESPSPNQTSLYFCASARRGLGTNEKLFFGSGTQLSVL.

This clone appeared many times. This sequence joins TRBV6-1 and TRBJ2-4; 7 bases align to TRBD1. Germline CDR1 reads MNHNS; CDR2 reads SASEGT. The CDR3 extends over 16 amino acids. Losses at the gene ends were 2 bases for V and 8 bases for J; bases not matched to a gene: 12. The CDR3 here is CASSERQGTLRDIQYF. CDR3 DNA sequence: TGTGCCAGCAGTGAACGACAGGGTACCCTAAGGGACATTCAGTACTTC.

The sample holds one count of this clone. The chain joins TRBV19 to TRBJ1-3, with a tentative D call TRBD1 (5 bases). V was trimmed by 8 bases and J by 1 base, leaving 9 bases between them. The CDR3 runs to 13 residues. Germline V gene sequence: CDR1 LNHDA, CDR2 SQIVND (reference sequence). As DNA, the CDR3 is TGTGCCAGTTTTACAGGATCTGGAAACACCATATATTTT. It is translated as CASFTGSGNTIYF.

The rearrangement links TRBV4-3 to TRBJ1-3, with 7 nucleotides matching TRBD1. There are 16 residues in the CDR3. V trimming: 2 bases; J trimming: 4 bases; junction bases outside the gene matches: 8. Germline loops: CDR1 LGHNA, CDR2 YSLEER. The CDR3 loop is CASSQYTTGVGNTIYF. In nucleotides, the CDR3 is TGCGCCAGCAGCCAATACACCACAGGGGTCGGAAACACCATATATTTT.

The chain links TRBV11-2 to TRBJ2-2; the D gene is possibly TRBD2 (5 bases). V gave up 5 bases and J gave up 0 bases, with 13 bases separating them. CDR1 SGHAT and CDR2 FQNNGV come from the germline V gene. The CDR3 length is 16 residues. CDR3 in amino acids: CASSRYGESNTGELFF. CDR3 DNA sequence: TGTGCCAGCAGCCGATACGGGGAATCGAACACCGGGGAGCTGTTTTTT.

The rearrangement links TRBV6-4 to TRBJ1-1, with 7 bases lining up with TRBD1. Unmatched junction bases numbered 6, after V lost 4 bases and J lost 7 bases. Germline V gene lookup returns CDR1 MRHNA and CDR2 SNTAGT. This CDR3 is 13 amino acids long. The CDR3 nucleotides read TGTGCCAGCAGTGCTTTATCAGGGGGTGAAGCTTTCTTT. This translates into CASSALSGGEAFF.

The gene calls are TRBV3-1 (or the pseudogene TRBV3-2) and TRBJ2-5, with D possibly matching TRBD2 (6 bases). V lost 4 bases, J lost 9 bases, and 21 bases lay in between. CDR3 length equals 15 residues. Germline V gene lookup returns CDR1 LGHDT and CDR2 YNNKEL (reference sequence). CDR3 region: CASSPGSGFTESQYF. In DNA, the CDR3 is TGTGCCAGCAGCCCGGGGAGCGGGTTTACCGAGTCCCAGTACTTC.

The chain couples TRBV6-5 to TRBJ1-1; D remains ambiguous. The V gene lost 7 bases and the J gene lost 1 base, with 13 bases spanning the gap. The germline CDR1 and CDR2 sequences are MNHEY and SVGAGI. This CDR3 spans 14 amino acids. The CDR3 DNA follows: TGTGCCAGCATTTTCCGGGTAGGGAACACTGAAGCTTTCTTT. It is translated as CASIFRVGNTEAFF.

Here the CDR3 reads CASSPNVQGAAFF. The DNA of the CDR3 is TGTGCCAGCAGCCCAAACGTACAGGGTGCGGCTTTCTTT. The V gene is TRBV7-2, the J gene TRBJ1-1; possibly TRBD1 for D (6 bases). Germline loops: CDR1 SGHTA, CDR2 FQGNSA. Trimming removed 5 bases from V and 11 bases from J, with 18 bases in between. This CDR3 comprises 13 residues. Drawing the rest from reference TRBV7-2 and TRBJ1-1, the complete variable domain is GAGVSQSPSNKVTEKGKDVELRCDPISGHTALYWYRQSLGQGLEFLIYFQGNSAPDKSGLPSDRFSAERTGGSVSTLTIQRTQQEDSAVYLCASSPNVQGAAFFGQGTRLTVV.

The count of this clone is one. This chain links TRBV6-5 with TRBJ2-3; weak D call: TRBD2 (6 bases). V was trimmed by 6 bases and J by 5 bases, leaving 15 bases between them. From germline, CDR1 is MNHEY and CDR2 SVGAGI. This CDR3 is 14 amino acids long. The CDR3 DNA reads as TGTGCCAGCAGGGACCCCGGGAGAAAAGATACGCAGTATTTT. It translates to CASRDPGRKDTQYF.

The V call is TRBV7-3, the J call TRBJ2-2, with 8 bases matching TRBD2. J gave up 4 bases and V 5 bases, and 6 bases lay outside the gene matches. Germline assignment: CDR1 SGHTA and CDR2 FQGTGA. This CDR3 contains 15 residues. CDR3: CASSPTSGPTGELFF. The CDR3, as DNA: TGTGCCAGCAGCCCAACTAGCGGTCCCACCGGGGAGCTGTTTTTT.

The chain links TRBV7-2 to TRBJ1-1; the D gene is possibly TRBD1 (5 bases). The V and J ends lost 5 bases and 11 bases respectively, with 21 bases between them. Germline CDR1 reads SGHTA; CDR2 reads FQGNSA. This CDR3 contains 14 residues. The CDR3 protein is CASSPLRRQGGAFF. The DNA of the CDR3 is TGTGCCAGCAGCCCCCTCCGAAGGCAGGGTGGGGCTTTCTTT.

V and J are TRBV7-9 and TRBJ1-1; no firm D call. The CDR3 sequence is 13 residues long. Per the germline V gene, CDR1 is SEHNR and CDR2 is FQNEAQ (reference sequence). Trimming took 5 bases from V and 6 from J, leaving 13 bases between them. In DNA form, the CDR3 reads TGTGCCAGCAGCCCCCAAGGGCGGGCTGAAGCTTTCTTT. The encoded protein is CASSPQGRAEAFF.

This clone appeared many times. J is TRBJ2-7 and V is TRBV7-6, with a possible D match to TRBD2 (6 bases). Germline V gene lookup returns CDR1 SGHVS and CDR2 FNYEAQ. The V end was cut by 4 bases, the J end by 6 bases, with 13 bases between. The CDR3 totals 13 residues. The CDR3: CASSSGGSSEQYF. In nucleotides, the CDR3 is TGTGCCAGCAGCTCAGGAGGGTCGAGCGAGCAGTACTTC. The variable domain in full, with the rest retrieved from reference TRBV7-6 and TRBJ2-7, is GAGVSQSPRYKVTKRGQDVALRCDPISGHVSLYWYRQALGQGPEFLTYFNYEAQQDKSGLPNDRFSAERPEGSISTLTIQRTEQRDSAMYRCASSSGGSSEQYFGPGTRLTVT.

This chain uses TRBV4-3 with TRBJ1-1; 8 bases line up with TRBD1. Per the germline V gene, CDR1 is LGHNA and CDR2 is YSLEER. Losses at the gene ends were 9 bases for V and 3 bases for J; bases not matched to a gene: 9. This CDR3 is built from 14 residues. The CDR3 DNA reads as TGCGCCAGTTCCGCAGGGGGCTATGACACTGAAGCTTTCTTT. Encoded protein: CASSAGGYDTEAFF.